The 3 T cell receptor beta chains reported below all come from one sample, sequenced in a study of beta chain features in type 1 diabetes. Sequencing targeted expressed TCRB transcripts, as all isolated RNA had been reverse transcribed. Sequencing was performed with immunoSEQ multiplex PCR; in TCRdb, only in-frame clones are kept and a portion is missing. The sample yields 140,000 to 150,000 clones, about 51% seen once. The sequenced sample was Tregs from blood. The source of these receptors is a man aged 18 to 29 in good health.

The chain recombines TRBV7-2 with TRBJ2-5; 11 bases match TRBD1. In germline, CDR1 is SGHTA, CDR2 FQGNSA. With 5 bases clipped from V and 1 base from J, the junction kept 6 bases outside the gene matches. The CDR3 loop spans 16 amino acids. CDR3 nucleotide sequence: TGTGCCAGCAGCATCTCCGGGACAGGGGGCCAAGAGACCCAGTACTTC. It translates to CASSISGTGGQETQYF.

CDR3 amino acids: CASSEPGTGRYEQYF. The DNA for the CDR3 is TGTGCCAGCAGTGAACCTGGGACAGGGAGGTACGAGCAGTACTTC. V is TRBV6-1 and J is TRBJ2-7; TRBD1 aligns across 9 bases. V gave up 2 bases and J gave up 4 bases; unmatched junction bases: 6. Germline V CDR1 and CDR2: MNHNS, SASEGT. This CDR3 comprises 15 residues.

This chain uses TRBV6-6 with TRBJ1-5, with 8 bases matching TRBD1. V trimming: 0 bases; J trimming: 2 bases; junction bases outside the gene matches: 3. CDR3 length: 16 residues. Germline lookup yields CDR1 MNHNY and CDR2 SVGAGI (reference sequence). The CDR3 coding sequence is TGTGCCAGCAGTTACTCGACAGGGGAAGGCAATCAGCCCCAGCATTTT. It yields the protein CASSYSTGEGNQPQHF.